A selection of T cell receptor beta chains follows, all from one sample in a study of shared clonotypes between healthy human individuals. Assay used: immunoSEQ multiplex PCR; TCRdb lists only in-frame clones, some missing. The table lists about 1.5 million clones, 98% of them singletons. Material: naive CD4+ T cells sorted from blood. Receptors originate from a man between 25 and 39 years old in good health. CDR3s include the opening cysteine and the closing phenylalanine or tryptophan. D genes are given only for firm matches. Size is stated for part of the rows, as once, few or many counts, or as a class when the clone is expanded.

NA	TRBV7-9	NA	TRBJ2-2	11	TGTGCCAGTACCGCCGGCGGGGAGCTGTTTTTT	CASTAGGELFF
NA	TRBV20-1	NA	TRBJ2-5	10	TGCAGTGCTAGTACCGAGACCCAGTACTTC	CSASTETQYF
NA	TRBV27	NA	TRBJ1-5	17	TGTGCCAGCAGTTTGAGGGGGTTTAGGTATAGCAATCAGCCCCAGCATTTT	CASSLRGFRYSNQPQHF
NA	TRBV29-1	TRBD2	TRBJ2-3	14	TGCAGCGTCGCCGGGACTAGCGGGAGTTTTACGCAGTATTTT	CSVAGTSGSFTQYF
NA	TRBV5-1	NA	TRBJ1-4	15	TGCGCCAGCAGCTTGGCTAGGCAGGGAGGGGAAAAACTGTTTTTT	CASSLARQGGEKLFF
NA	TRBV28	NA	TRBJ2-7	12	TGTGCCAGCCTGGGACACTTCTACGAGCAGTACTTC	CASLGHFYEQYF
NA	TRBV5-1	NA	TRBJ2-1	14	TGCGCCAGCAGCCCGTCGGACCCCGGAGATGAGCAGTTCTTC	CASSPSDPGDEQFF
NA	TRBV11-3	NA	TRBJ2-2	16	TGTGCCAGCAGCTTAGATCAAGGGATAATCACCGGGGAGCTGTTTTTT	CASSLDQGIITGELFF
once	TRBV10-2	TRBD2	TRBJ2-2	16	TGCGCCAGCATCGGCGAACTAGCGGGGGACACCGGGGAGCTGTTTTTT	CASIGELAGDTGELFF
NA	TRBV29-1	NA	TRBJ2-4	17	TGCAGCGGGACTTGGGCCACCCTCAATCAGGGCAAAAACATTCAGTACTTC	CSGTWATLNQGKNIQYF